This T cell receptor beta chain was identified during a study of cytomegalovirus exposure and HLA in healthy donors. For the study at large: The same platform used for the roughly 610 first-cohort repertoires was also used for the 100 to 150 validation repertoires, as a later analysis reported. Study-wide results and limits: Reports described diagnosis of cytomegalovirus status by the classifier as highly specific and sensitive. One later analysis, an examination of the 100 to 150 validation repertoires, found that first-cohort TCR clusters tended to co-occur in them.

The CDR3 consists of 14 residues. After removal of 4 bases from V and 4 bases from J, the junction contained 2 bases not matched to a gene. Germline loops: CDR1 SGHKS, CDR2 YYEKEE (reference sequence). Sequencing used immunoSEQ multiplex PCR; TCRdb keeps in-frame clones, though not all of them. The repertoire holds under 150,000 clones, with almost 85% as singletons. The donors were in the roughly 110-subject validation cohort, distinct from the approximately 670-subject first cohort. On this clone itself: Antigen: not known.

The sequencing sample was made of PBMCs. The TCR originated in a woman in her 30s in good health and CMV-seronegative. The rearrangement uses TRBV5-5 and TRBJ1-5; 10 positions agree with TRBD1. CDR3 region: CASSRDRGNQPQHF. In DNA, the CDR3 is TGTGCCAGCAGCCGGGACAGGGGTAATCAGCCCCAGCATTTT.